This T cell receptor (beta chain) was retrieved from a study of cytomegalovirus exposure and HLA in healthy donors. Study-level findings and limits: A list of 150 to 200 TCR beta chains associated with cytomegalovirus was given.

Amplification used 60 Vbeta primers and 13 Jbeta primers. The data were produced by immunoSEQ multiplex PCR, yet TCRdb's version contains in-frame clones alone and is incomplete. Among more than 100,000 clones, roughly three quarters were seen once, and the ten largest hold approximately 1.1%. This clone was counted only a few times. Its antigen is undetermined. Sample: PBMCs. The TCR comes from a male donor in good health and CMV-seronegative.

In DNA, the CDR3 is TGTGCCAGCAGCTCCGGACAGGGGACCGGACTGTTTTTT. Residues: CASSSGQGTGLFF. V is TRBV7-9 and J is TRBJ1-4, with TRBD1 matching 9 bases. The length of the CDR3 is 13 residues. V was pared by 4 bases and J by 13 bases, with 7 bases of the junction left unmatched. Germline CDR1 and CDR2: SEHNR and FQNEAQ (reference sequence).